These 26 T cell receptor beta chains came from one sample sequenced in a study of blood T cell repertoires in COVID-19. Measured with immunoSEQ multiplex PCR; TCRdb has only the in-frame clones, and not every one. The repertoire holds over 150,000 clones, with about 86% as singletons. The sequenced material came from peripheral blood. The receptors stem from a man between 50 and 59 years old with active or convalescent COVID-19.

The J gene is TRBJ1-6, the V gene TRBV6-1; tentatively, D is TRBD1 (6 bases). CDR3 length equals 16 residues. Trimming removed 6 bases at V and 4 bases at J, with 16 bases between. Germline CDR1 reads MNHNS; CDR2 reads SASEGT. Here the CDR3 DNA reads TGTGCCAGCAGCGAACGGGGACAAGGATATAATTCACCCCTCCACTTT. Protein: CASSERGQGYNSPLHF.

The chain links TRBV5-6 to TRBJ2-7; D remains unclear. The germline V and J ends were trimmed by 3 bases and 6 bases, with 7 bases remaining between them. The CDR3 runs 11 residues. The germline gives CDR1 SGHDT, CDR2 YYEEEE. CDR3 residues: CASSSFSEQYF. DNA of the CDR3: TGTGCCAGCAGCTCGTTCAGCGAGCAGTACTTC. The entire variable domain, with the rest obtained from reference TRBV5-6 and TRBJ2-7, is as follows: DAGVTQSPTHLIKTRGQQVTLRCSPKSGHDTVSWYQQALGQGPQFIFQYYEEEERQRGNFPDRFSGHQFPNYSSELNVNALLLGDSALYLCASSSFSEQYFGPGTRLTVT.

This clone was seen only a few times. This chain joins TRBV11-2 and TRBJ2-2; D is uncertain. V dropped 1 base and J dropped 4 bases, with 13 bases sitting between them. Looked up from germline, CDR1 is SGHAT and CDR2 is FQNNGV. This CDR3 is 16 amino acids long. The CDR3 loop is CASSLGSPGGTGELFF. The CDR3 DNA follows: TGTGCCAGCAGCTTAGGGTCCCCCGGCGGCACCGGGGAGCTGTTTTTT.

V gene TRBV6-1 combines with J gene TRBJ1-5; D uncertain. Germline CDR1 reads MNHNS; CDR2 reads SASEGT. The CDR3 covers 15 residues. The V gene lost 1 base and the J gene lost 0 bases, with 7 bases spanning the gap. CDR3 coding DNA: TGTGCCAGCAGTGAAGGGCCTTATAGCAATCAGCCCCAGCATTTT. Encoded protein: CASSEGPYSNQPQHF.

This clone showed up just once. The V call is TRBV4-2, the J call TRBJ1-5, with D tentatively TRBD1 (5 bases). Trimming left V 0 bases short and J 7 bases short, with 16 bases between. CDR3 length: 16 amino acids. Germline V gene data show CDR1 as LGHNA and CDR2 as YNFKEQ. This CDR3 reads CASSQDTAGSRQPQHF. The CDR3 DNA reads as TGTGCCAGCAGCCAAGATACAGCAGGGTCAAGGCAGCCCCAGCATTTT.

The table lists this clone with a few counts. The V call is TRBV5-4, the J call TRBJ2-2, with D unresolved. Per the germline V gene, CDR1 is SGHNT and CDR2 is YYREEE (reference sequence). Trimming shortened V by 3 bases and J by 1 base, and 4 bases separated the two germline ends. The CDR3 loop spans 13 amino acids. The CDR3 reads CASSSLNTGELFF. CDR3 in DNA: TGTGCCAGCAGCTCACTGAACACCGGGGAGCTGTTTTTT.

J is TRBJ2-3 and V is TRBV5-4; 12 bases map to TRBD2. The CDR3 is 17 amino acids. Germline assignment: CDR1 SGHNT and CDR2 YYREEE (reference sequence). The V segment lost 5 bases and the J segment 0 bases; nucleotides outside the gene matches: 7. CDR3 DNA: TGTGCCAGCAGGCCGACTAGCGGGGGCGATAGCACAGATACGCAGTATTTT. As protein: CASRPTSGGDSTDTQYF.

The rearrangement joins TRBV6-1 to TRBJ1-5; 10 nucleotides line up with TRBD1. The CDR3 extends over 15 amino acids. In germline, CDR1 is MNHNS, CDR2 SASEGT. The junction had 6 bases not matched to a gene; V was cut back by 3 bases and J by 7 bases. CDR3 in amino acids: CASSERQGARQPQHF. DNA for the CDR3: TGTGCCAGCAGTGAGAGACAGGGGGCGCGGCAGCCCCAGCATTTT.

This chain joins TRBV7-2 and TRBJ2-1; 13 bases are a match to TRBD2. Germline V gene lookup returns CDR1 SGHTA and CDR2 FQGNSA. The CDR3 is 16 residues long. J gave up 9 bases and V 7 bases, and 12 bases lay outside the gene matches. The CDR3, as DNA: TGTGCCAGCATTCCTCCGGGACTAGCGGGATCGGGTGAGCAGTTCTTC. It is translated as CASIPPGLAGSGEQFF.

This clone was detected once. This chain uses TRBV18 with TRBJ2-3; 7 bases match TRBD2. This CDR3 has 16 residues. V lost 3 bases, J lost 1 base, and 7 bases stayed unmatched. Germline CDR1 reads KGHSH; CDR2 reads LQKENI. The CDR3 sequence is CASSPGSGGGTDTQYF. Written as DNA, the CDR3 is TGTGCCAGCTCACCTGGTTCGGGGGGAGGCACAGATACGCAGTATTTT.

The chain is built from TRBV19 and TRBJ1-5; 8 bases fit TRBD1. This CDR3 region has 12 residues. CDR1 is LNHDA, CDR2 SQIVND, per germline (reference sequence). V shed 10 bases, J shed 9 bases, and the junction held 8 bases outside the gene matches. The CDR3 DNA sequence: TGTGCCATCGCACAGGGGGTTGGGCCCCAGCATTTT. Its protein product is CAIAQGVGPQHF. Using reference TRBV19 and TRBJ1-5 for the parts outside the CDR3, the full variable domain is DGGITQSPKYLFRKEGQNVTLSCEQNLNHDAMYWYRQDPGQGLRLIYYSQIVNDFQKGDIAEGYSVSREKKESFPLTVTSAQKNPTAFYLCAIAQGVGPQHFGDGTRLSIL.

This clone has a handful of counts. The chain has TRBV12-5 and TRBJ1-1, with D tentatively TRBD1 (6 bases). In germline, CDR1 is LGHNT, CDR2 FRNRAP. V was clipped by 5 bases and J by 1 base, with 8 bases between them. CDR3 length: 13 residues. CDR3 in amino acids: CASGRTANTEAFF. CDR3 DNA sequence: TGTGCTAGTGGTCGGACAGCGAACACTGAAGCTTTCTTT.

The V and J genes are TRBV28 and TRBJ1-2; 10 bases agree with TRBD1. The CDR3 has 15 residues. The V segment lost 6 bases and the J segment 2 bases; nucleotides outside the gene matches: 6. Per germline, CDR1 MDHEN and CDR2 SYDVKM. CDR3 in amino acids: CASSPDRGNNYGYTF. CDR3 coding DNA: TGTGCCAGCAGCCCGGACAGGGGGAACAACTATGGCTACACCTTC.

This chain connects TRBV5-6 to TRBJ1-1, with 8 bases aligning to TRBD1. The CDR3 spans 16 residues. Germline CDR1 reads SGHDT; CDR2 reads YYEEEE. The V gene end was trimmed by 1 base and the J gene end by 11 bases; junction bases not matched to a gene: 16. CDR3 region: CASSLQVTGTGSTAFF. Written as DNA, the CDR3 is TGTGCCAGCAGCTTGCAGGTCACCGGGACAGGATCTACGGCTTTCTTT.

This chain uses TRBV4-3 with TRBJ2-7; D not certain. Germline V CDR1 and CDR2: LGHNA, YSLEER. Trimming pared 0 bases from V and 6 bases from J, leaving 18 bases between. The CDR3 loop spans 16 amino acids. CDR3 DNA: TGCGCCAGCAGCCAAGATATGGCCGCGGTAGGCGCCGAGCAGTACTTC. Translated, it gives CASSQDMAAVGAEQYF.

This clone appeared a single time. CDR3 sequence (DNA): TGTGCCAGCAGCCAAGAACCACTAGCGGAAAAGTTCTTC. Residues: CASSQEPLAEKFF. The chain combines TRBV4-2 with TRBJ2-1, with 8 bases matching TRBD2. V lost 0 bases, J lost 14 bases, and 6 bases stayed unmatched. There are 13 residues in the CDR3. CDR1 is LGHNA, CDR2 YNFKEQ, per germline.

V usage is TRBV6-6 and J usage is TRBJ1-2, with TRBD1 matching 8 bases. Germline V gene data show CDR1 as MNHNY and CDR2 as SVGAGI (reference sequence). The CDR3 has 13 residues. After removal of 5 bases from V and 4 bases from J, the junction contained 3 bases not matched to a gene. The CDR3, as DNA: TGTGCCAGCAGTCAGGACAGGGTCTATGGCTACACCTTC. This sequence encodes CASSQDRVYGYTF.

The sample holds a few counts of this clone. The chain links TRBV28 to TRBJ1-1, with D perhaps matching TRBD1 (6 bases). The CDR3 totals 16 residues. Trimming took off 3 bases at V and 1 base at J, with 15 bases between the two ends. The germline V gene encodes CDR1 MDHEN and CDR2 SYDVKM. CDR3 protein: CASSFIWGQPNTEAFF. CDR3 coding DNA: TGTGCCAGCAGTTTTATCTGGGGGCAGCCGAACACTGAAGCTTTCTTT.

The V and J genes are TRBV5-4 and TRBJ1-2; 7 positions match TRBD1. This CDR3 spans 16 amino acids. Germline V lookup: CDR1 SGHNT, CDR2 YYREEE (reference sequence). V trimming: 3 bases; J trimming: 2 bases; junction bases outside the gene matches: 10. CDR3 loop: CASSSPRTGINYGYTF. The CDR3 coding sequence is TGTGCCAGCAGCTCGCCCAGGACAGGAATCAACTATGGCTACACCTTC.

As for this clone: This sample includes further DNA sequences coding for the same CDR3. The V gene is TRBV18, the J gene TRBJ2-3, with 7 positions matching TRBD2. CDR3 size: 14 residues. V shed 2 bases, J shed 3 bases, and the junction held 2 bases outside the gene matches. Germline V gene lookup returns CDR1 KGHSH and CDR2 LQKENI. CDR3 coding DNA: TGTGCCAGCTCACCATCGGGGGGTACAGATACGCAGTATTTT. Translated: CASSPSGGTDTQYF.

The chain employs TRBV19 and TRBJ2-1; a possible D gene is TRBD2 (6 bases). Trimming cost V 6 bases and J 4 bases, with 13 bases left between them. The CDR3 has 14 amino acids. CDR1 is LNHDA, CDR2 SQIVND, per germline (reference sequence). For the CDR3, the DNA is TGTGCCAGTAGACTCCGGGGGACGTACAATGAGCAGTTCTTC. Translating gives CASRLRGTYNEQFF. The whole variable domain, filled in from reference TRBV19 and TRBJ2-1, reads DGGITQSPKYLFRKEGQNVTLSCEQNLNHDAMYWYRQDPGQGLRLIYYSQIVNDFQKGDIAEGYSVSREKKESFPLTVTSAQKNPTAFYLCASRLRGTYNEQFFGPGTRLTVL.

The J gene is TRBJ1-6, the V gene TRBV2; TRBD1 is a possible D gene (6 bases). CDR1 and CDR2 (germline): SNHLY, FYNNEI. CDR3 size: 12 residues. Trimming removed 6 bases at V and 7 bases at J, with 7 bases between. The CDR3 sequence is CASRQGNSPLHF. In DNA form, the CDR3 reads TGTGCCAGCAGGCAGGGGAATTCACCCCTCCACTTT.

This sequence joins TRBV6-6 and TRBJ2-1, with 11 bases matching TRBD2. Per germline, CDR1 MNHNY and CDR2 SVGAGI (reference sequence). This CDR3 contains 16 residues. The ends lost 3 bases at V and 9 bases at J; junction bases unmatched: 10. The CDR3 loop is CASSYMGLAGGTEQFF. CDR3 DNA: TGTGCCAGCAGTTATATGGGGTTAGCGGGAGGGACTGAGCAGTTCTTC.

The chain is built from TRBV11-2 and TRBJ2-7; 7 nucleotides align to TRBD1. With 0 bases clipped from V and 0 bases from J, the junction kept 5 bases outside the gene matches. This CDR3 is 16 amino acids long. Germline V lookup: CDR1 SGHAT, CDR2 FQNNGV. The CDR3, as DNA: TGTGCCAGCAGCTTAGATCCCGGGACAGTCTCCTACGAGCAGTACTTC. Translating gives CASSLDPGTVSYEQYF.

J is TRBJ1-5 and V is TRBV7-6; a weak D match, TRBD1 (5 bases). V was trimmed by 0 bases and J by 2 bases, leaving 8 bases between them. The length of the CDR3 is 15 residues. Germline V CDR1 and CDR2: SGHVS, FNYEAQ. CDR3 residues: CASSLAEGGNQPQHF. The CDR3, as DNA: TGTGCCAGCAGCTTAGCGGAAGGGGGCAATCAGCCCCAGCATTTT.

The CDR3 DNA sequence: TGTGCCAGCAGCCAAGACGGGATGGGAAACCTCTACTTC. Protein sequence: CASSQDGMGNLYF. The V and J genes are TRBV4-2 and TRBJ2-5; TRBD2 might be the D (5 bases). Between the trimmed V and J ends, which lost 0 bases and 14 bases, there was a span of 16 bases. Germline CDR1 reads LGHNA; CDR2 reads YNFKEQ. This CDR3 is 13 amino acids long.